Each of the 11 T cell receptor beta chains below was sequenced from the same sample in a study of blood T cell repertoires in COVID-19. The data were produced by immunoSEQ multiplex PCR, yet TCRdb's version contains in-frame clones alone and is incomplete. The data contain 250,000 to 350,000 clones, around 86% of them singletons. The sample comprised peripheral blood. These receptors originate from a woman aged 25 to 39 who had recovered from COVID-19.

The gene calls are TRBV24-1 and TRBJ1-3; possibly TRBD1 for D (6 bases). V was clipped by 3 bases and J by 2 bases, with 13 bases between them. This CDR3 is built from 16 residues. The germline V gene has CDR1 KGHDR and CDR2 SFDVKD. The CDR3 is CATSDKRTDTGNTIYF. CDR3 nucleotides: TGTGCCACCAGTGATAAGAGGACAGATACTGGAAACACCATATATTTT.

The chain recombines TRBV27 with TRBJ2-5; 7 bases match TRBD1. V was pared by 5 bases and J by 1 base, with 7 bases of the junction left unmatched. The CDR3 is 15 amino acids. CDR1 is MNHEY and CDR2 is SMNVEV in the germline V gene (reference sequence). CDR3 sequence (DNA): TGTGCCAGCAGTCGATCGGGACAGCTCCAAGAGACCCAGTACTTC. Protein sequence: CASSRSGQLQETQYF.

V gene TRBV10-3 combines with J gene TRBJ1-2; D gene uncertain. V lost 8 bases to trimming and J lost 0 bases, with 10 bases between them. The CDR3 covers 13 residues. Germline CDR1 is ENHRY and CDR2 is SYGVKD. The CDR3: CAIGWRANYGYTF. DNA of the CDR3: TGTGCCATCGGTTGGAGGGCTAACTATGGCTACACCTTC.

Worth noting for this clone: Within the sample, other DNA sequences also encode this same CDR3. The chain employs TRBV6-2 or TRBV6-3 and TRBJ2-3, with D possibly matching TRBD2 (6 bases). Germline V lookup: CDR1 MNHEY, CDR2 SVGEGT. V was trimmed by 0 bases and J by 2 bases, leaving 9 bases between them. The CDR3 is 15 amino acids. The CDR3 loop reads CASSYSSGSTDTQYF. The CDR3 coding sequence is TGTGCCAGCAGTTACTCTAGCGGATCCACAGATACGCAGTATTTT.

The chain carries TRBV2 and TRBJ1-3; D perhaps matches TRBD1 (6 bases). The CDR3 consists of 12 residues. Germline CDR1 SNHLY, CDR2 FYNNEI. With 7 bases removed from V and 3 bases from J, the gap between germline ends came to 7 bases. CDR3 in amino acids: CASTQGGNTIYF. In DNA form, the CDR3 reads TGTGCCAGCACACAGGGTGGAAACACCATATATTTT. The full variable domain, its missing parts supplied by reference TRBV2 and TRBJ1-3, is EPEVTQTPSHQVTQMGQEVILRCVPISNHLYFYWYRQILGQKVEFLVSFYNNEISEKSEIFDDQFSVERPDGSNFTLKIRSTKLEDSAMYFCASTQGGNTIYFGEGSWLTVV.

The chain joins TRBV5-6 to TRBJ2-3; 7 bases map to TRBD2. V was clipped by 1 base and J by 2 bases; unmatched bases: 4. The CDR3 has 15 residues. CDR1 and CDR2 (germline): SGHDT, YYEEEE. As DNA, the CDR3 is TGTGCCAGCAGCTTGACTGGGACTAACACAGATACGCAGTATTTT. Its protein product is CASSLTGTNTDTQYF.

The chain couples TRBV5-6 to TRBJ1-1, with 9 bases aligning to TRBD1. The CDR3 is 15 residues long. The germline V gene encodes CDR1 SGHDT and CDR2 YYEEEE. The junction had 5 bases not matched to a gene; V was cut back by 1 base and J by 4 bases. Here the CDR3 DNA reads TGTGCCAGCAGCTTGTTTCGGACAGGGGCCACTGAAGCTTTCTTT. Translated, it gives CASSLFRTGATEAFF.

The rearrangement uses TRBV2 and TRBJ2-5; D perhaps matches TRBD1 (7 bases). This CDR3 comprises 14 residues. Looked up from germline, CDR1 is SNHLY and CDR2 is FYNNEI. V was cut by 1 base and J by 7 bases, with 13 bases left in between. The CDR3 DNA is TGTGCCAGCAGTGAAGAGGGGCAGGGGGGGACCCAGTACTTC. Its translation: CASSEEGQGGTQYF.

The rearrangement uses TRBV2 and TRBJ2-7; 8 bases are a match to TRBD1. The CDR3 extends over 14 amino acids. Germline V gene data show CDR1 as SNHLY and CDR2 as FYNNEI. V lost 3 bases and J lost 6; bases outside the gene matches: 7. This CDR3 is CASSELQGALEQYF. The CDR3 nucleotides are TGTGCCAGCAGTGAGCTGCAGGGGGCCCTCGAGCAGTACTTC.

The V and J genes are TRBV7-2 and TRBJ2-2; 7 bases are a match to TRBD1. This CDR3 spans 15 amino acids. Germline V lookup: CDR1 SGHTA, CDR2 FQGNSA. V lost 5 bases, J lost 3 bases, and 6 bases stayed unmatched. Here the CDR3 DNA reads TGTGCCAGCAGCCTCTACAGGGGAGACACCGGGGAGCTGTTTTTT. It is translated as CASSLYRGDTGELFF.

This sequence joins TRBV3-1 (or the pseudogene TRBV3-2) and TRBJ1-5, with D perhaps TRBD1 (5 bases). Looked up from germline, CDR1 is LGHDT and CDR2 is YNNKEL (reference sequence). The CDR3 consists of 18 residues. V lost 0 bases and J 5 bases, leaving 20 bases between the germline ends. Here the CDR3 reads CASSQDPIGPGVYQPQHF. DNA of the CDR3: TGTGCCAGCAGCCAAGACCCAATCGGTCCGGGGGTCTATCAGCCCCAGCATTTT.